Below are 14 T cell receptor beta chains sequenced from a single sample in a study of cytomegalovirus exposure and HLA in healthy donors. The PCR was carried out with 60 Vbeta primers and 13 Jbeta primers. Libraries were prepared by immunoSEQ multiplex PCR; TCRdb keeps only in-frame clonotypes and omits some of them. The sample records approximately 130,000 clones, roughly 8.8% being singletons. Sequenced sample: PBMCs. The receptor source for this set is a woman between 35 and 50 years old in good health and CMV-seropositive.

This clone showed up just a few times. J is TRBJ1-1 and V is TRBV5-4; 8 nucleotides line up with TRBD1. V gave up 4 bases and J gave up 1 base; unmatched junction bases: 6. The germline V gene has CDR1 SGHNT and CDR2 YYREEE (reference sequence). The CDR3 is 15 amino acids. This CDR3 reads CASSGQGERNTEAFF. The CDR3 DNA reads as TGTGCCAGCAGCGGACAGGGAGAAAGGAACACTGAAGCTTTCTTT.

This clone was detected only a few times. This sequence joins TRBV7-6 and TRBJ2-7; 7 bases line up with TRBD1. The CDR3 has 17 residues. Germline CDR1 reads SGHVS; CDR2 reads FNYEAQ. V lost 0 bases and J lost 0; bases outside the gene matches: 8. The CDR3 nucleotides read TGTGCCAGCAGCTTAGCTACTCCGGGACAGAGCTCCTACGAGCAGTACTTC. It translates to CASSLATPGQSSYEQYF.

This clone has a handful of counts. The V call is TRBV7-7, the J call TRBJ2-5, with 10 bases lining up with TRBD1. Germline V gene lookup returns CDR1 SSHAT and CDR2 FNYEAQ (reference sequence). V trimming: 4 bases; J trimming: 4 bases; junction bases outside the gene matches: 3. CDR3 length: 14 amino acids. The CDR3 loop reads CASSSDRGPETQYF. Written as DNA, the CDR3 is TGTGCCAGCAGCTCCGACAGGGGGCCAGAGACCCAGTACTTC. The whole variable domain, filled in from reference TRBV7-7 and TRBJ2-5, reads GAGVSQSPRYKVTKRGQDVTLRCDPISSHATLYWYQQALGQGPEFLTYFNYEAQPDKSGLPSDRFSAERPEGSISTLTIQRTEQRDSAMYRCASSSDRGPETQYFGPGTRLLVL.

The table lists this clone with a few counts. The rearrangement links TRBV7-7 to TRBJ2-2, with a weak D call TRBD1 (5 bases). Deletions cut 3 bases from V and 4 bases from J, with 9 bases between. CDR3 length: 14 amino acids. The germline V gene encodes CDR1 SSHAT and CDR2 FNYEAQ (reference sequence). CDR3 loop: CASSLGRATGELFF. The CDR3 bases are TGTGCCAGCAGCTTGGGCAGGGCCACCGGGGAGCTGTTTTTT. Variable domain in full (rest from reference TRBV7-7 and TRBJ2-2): GAGVSQSPRYKVTKRGQDVTLRCDPISSHATLYWYQQALGQGPEFLTYFNYEAQPDKSGLPSDRFSAERPEGSISTLTIQRTEQRDSAMYRCASSLGRATGELFFGEGSRLTVL.

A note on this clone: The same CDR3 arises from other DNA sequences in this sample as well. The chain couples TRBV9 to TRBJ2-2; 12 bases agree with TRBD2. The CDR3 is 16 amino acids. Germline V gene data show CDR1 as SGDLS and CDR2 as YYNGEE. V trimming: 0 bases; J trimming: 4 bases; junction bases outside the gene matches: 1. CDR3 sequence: CASSVGTSGVTGELFF. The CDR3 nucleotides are TGTGCCAGCAGCGTAGGGACTAGCGGGGTCACCGGGGAGCTGTTTTTT.

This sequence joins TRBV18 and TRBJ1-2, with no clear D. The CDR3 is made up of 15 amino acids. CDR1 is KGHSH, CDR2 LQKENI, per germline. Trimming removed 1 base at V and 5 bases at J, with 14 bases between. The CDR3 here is CASSPLDSRVYGYTF. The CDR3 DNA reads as TGTGCCAGCTCACCACTAGATTCACGGGTGTATGGCTACACCTTC. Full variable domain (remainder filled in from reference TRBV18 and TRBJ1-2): NAGVMQNPRHLVRRRGQEARLRCSPMKGHSHVYWYRQLPEEGLKFMVYLQKENIIDESGMPKERFSAEFPKEGPSILRIQQVVRGDSAAYFCASSPLDSRVYGYTFGSGTRLTVV.

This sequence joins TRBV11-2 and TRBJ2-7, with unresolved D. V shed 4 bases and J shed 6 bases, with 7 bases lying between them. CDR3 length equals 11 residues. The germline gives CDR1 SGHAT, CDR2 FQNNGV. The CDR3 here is CASSSIPEQYF. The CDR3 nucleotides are TGTGCCAGCAGCTCCATTCCCGAGCAGTACTTC. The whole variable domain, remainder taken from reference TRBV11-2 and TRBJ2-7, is EAGVAQSPRYKIIEKRQSVAFWCNPISGHATLYWYQQILGQGPKLLIQFQNNGVVDDSQLPKDRFSAERLKGVDSTLKIQPAKLEDSAVYLCASSSIPEQYFGPGTRLTVT.

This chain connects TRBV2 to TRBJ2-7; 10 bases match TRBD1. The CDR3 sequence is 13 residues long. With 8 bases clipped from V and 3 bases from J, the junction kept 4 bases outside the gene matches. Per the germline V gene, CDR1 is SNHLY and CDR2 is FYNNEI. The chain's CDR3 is CASEGQGFYEQYF. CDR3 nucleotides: TGTGCCAGCGAGGGACAGGGGTTCTACGAGCAGTACTTC.

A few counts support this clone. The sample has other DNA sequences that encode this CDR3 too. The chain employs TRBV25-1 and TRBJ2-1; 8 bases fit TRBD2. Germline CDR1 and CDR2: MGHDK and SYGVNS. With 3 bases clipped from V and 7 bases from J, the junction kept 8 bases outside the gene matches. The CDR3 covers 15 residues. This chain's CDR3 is CASSDLGLAGNEQFF. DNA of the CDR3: TGTGCCAGCAGTGACTTAGGACTAGCCGGAAATGAGCAGTTCTTC.

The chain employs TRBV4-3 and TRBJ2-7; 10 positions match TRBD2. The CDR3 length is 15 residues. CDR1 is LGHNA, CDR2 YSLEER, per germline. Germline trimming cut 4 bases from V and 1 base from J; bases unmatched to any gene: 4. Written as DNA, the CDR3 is TGCGCCAGCAGCCGAGGTAGCGGGGGGTCCTACGAGCAGTACTTC. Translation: CASSRGSGGSYEQYF.

The CDR3 DNA sequence: TGTGCCAGCAGTGGACTAGCGGGCGGGGAGCAGTACTTC. This encodes CASSGLAGGEQYF. The chain combines TRBV2 with TRBJ2-7; 10 positions agree with TRBD2. The germline V gene encodes CDR1 SNHLY and CDR2 FYNNEI. V shed 4 bases and J 7 bases; nucleotides not matched to a gene: 4. The CDR3 extends over 13 amino acids.

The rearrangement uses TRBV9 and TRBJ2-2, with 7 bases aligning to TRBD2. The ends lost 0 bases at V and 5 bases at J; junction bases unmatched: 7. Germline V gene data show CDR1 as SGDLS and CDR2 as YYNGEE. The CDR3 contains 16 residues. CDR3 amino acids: CASSVAPGGRTGELFF. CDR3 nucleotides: TGTGCCAGCAGCGTAGCCCCCGGGGGGAGGACCGGGGAGCTGTTTTTT.

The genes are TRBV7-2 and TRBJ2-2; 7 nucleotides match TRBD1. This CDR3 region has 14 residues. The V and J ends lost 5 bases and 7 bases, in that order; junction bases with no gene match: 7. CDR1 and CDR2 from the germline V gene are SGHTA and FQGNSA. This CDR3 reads CASSPQGWNGELFF. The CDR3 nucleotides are TGTGCCAGCAGCCCACAGGGGTGGAACGGGGAGCTGTTTTTT.

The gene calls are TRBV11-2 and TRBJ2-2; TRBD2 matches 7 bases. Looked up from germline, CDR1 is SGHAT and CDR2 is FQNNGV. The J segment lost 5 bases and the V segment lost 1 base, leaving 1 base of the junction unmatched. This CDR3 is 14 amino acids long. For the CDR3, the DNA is TGTGCCAGCAGCTTAGTCGGGGGGACCGGGGAGCTGTTTTTT. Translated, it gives CASSLVGGTGELFF.